The source of this TCR beta chain is a study of shared clonotypes between healthy human individuals. Whole-study findings and limits: What naive subsets generally showed was a larger estimated richness than memory subsets showed.

The sample holds one count of this clone. The antigen is undetermined. Data came from immunoSEQ multiplex PCR; TCRdb stores just in-frame clones and leaves some out. The sample lists about 2.4 million clones, 90% to 95% occurring once. The sequenced material came from naive CD4+ T cells sorted from blood. Regarding subset: CD45RA+ positively selected. The receptor was isolated from a man aged 18 to 29 in good health.

CDR3 residues: CASSPRLDSYNEQFF. As DNA, the CDR3 is TGTGCCAGCAGTCCTCGGTTGGACTCCTACAATGAGCAGTTCTTC. The chain joins TRBV6-4 to TRBJ2-1; D remains ambiguous. The germline V gene encodes CDR1 MRHNA and CDR2 SNTAGT. The CDR3 runs 15 residues. V was trimmed by 5 bases and J by 0 bases, leaving 11 bases between them.